This T cell receptor (beta chain) stems from a study of blood T cells in healthy people across ages. It was with a sample-barcoded 5' primer and a J-beta primer mix that a second PCR of about 7 to 12 cycles was run. TCRdb redid the calling of the 5' RACE reads with MiXCR, one entry per CDR3 protein. The repertoire holds more than 900,000 distinct CDR3 sequences, under 30% seen once, with approximately 0.7% in the top ten. This clonotype was counted between two and nine times. Per germline, CDR1 KGHDR and CDR2 SFDVKD. The CDR3 contains 11 residues. The sample was also linked to a second study, of T cells of mothers and their children.

This chain connects TRBV24-1 to TRBJ2-5; no definite D call. The better agreement between TRBJ2-1 and the DNA end casts doubt on the J call. This sequence originates from a girl aged 2 to 9 in good health. Material: blood. CDR3 sequence (DNA): TGTGCCACTATTTTCGGTTATGAGCAGTTCTTC. Translating gives CATIFGYEQFF.